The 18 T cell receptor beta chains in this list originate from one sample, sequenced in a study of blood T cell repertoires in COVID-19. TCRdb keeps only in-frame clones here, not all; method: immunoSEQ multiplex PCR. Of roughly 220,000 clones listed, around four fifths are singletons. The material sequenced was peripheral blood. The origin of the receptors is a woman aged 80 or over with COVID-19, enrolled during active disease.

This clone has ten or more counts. Written as DNA, the CDR3 is TGTGCCAGCAGTAGATTGACAGGGATGGCTTTCTTT. It yields the protein CASSRLTGMAFF. The chain recombines TRBV6-5 with TRBJ1-1, with 7 bases aligning to TRBD1. Germline V gene sequence: CDR1 MNHEY, CDR2 SVGAGI. V lost 5 bases and J lost 11; bases outside the gene matches: 8. The CDR3 consists of 12 residues.

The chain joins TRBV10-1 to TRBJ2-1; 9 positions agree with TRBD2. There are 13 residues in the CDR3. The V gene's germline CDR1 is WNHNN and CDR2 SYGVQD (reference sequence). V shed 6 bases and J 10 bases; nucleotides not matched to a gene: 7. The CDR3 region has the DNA TGCGCCAGCAGAAGCGGGAGGTTAAAGGAGCAGTTCTTC. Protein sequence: CASRSGRLKEQFF.

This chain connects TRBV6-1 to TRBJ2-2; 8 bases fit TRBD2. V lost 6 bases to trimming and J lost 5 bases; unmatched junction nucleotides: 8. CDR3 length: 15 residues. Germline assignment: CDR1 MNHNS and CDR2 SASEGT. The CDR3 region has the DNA TGTGCCAGCAGATCGAGCGGGAGACGGACCGGGGAGCTGTTTTTT. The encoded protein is CASRSSGRRTGELFF.

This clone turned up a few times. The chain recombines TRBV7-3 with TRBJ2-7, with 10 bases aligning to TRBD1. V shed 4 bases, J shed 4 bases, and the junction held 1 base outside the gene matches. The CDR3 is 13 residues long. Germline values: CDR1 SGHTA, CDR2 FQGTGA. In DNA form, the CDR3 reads TGTGCCAGCAGCTCGGACAGGGGGTACGAGCAGTACTTC. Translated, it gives CASSSDRGYEQYF.

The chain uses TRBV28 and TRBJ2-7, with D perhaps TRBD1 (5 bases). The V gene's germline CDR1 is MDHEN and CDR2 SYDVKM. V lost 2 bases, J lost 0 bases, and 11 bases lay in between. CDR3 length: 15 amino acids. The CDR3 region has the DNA TGTGCCAGCAGTTTAGGAGACAGCTTCTCCTACGAGCAGTACTTC. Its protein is CASSLGDSFSYEQYF.

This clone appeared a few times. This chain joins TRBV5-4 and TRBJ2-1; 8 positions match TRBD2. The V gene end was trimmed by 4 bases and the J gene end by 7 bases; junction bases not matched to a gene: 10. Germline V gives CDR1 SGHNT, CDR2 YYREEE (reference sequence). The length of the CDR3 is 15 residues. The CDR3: CASSRDSGSWNEQFF. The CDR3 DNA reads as TGTGCCAGCAGCCGTGACAGCGGGAGTTGGAATGAGCAGTTCTTC. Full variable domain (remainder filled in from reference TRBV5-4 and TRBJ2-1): ETGVTQSPTHLIKTRGQQVTLRCSSQSGHNTVSWYQQALGQGPQFIFQYYREEENGRGNFPPRFSGLQFPNYSSELNVNALELDDSALYLCASSRDSGSWNEQFFGPGTRLTVL.

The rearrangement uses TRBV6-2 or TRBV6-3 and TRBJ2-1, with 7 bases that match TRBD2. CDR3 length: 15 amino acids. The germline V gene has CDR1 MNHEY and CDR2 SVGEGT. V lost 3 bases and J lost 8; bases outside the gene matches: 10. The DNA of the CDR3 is TGTGCCAGCAGTTATAACTACCCCCGGGGGGATGAGCAGTTCTTC. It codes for CASSYNYPRGDEQFF.

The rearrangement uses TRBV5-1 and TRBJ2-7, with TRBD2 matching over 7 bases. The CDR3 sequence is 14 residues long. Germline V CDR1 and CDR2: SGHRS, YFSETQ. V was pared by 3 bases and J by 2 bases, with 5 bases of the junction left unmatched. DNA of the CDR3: TGCGCCAGCAGCTGGGAGGGGACCACCTACGAGCAGTACTTC. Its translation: CASSWEGTTYEQYF.

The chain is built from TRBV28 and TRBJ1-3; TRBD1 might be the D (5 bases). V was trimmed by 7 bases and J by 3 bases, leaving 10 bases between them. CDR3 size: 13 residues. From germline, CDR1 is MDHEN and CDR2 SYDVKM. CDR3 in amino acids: CASTPQGGNTIYF. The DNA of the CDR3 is TGTGCCAGCACCCCCCAGGGTGGAAACACCATATATTTT.

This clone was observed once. CDR3 region: CASSVAGTRGDTQYF. CDR3 nucleotide sequence: TGTGCCAGCAGCGTCGCGGGGACCCGGGGAGATACGCAGTATTTT. The chain joins TRBV7-2 to TRBJ2-3, with a possible D match to TRBD2 (6 bases). The CDR3 is made up of 15 amino acids. Trimming left V 5 bases short and J 5 bases short, with 17 bases between. Germline V gene data show CDR1 as SGHTA and CDR2 as FQGNSA.

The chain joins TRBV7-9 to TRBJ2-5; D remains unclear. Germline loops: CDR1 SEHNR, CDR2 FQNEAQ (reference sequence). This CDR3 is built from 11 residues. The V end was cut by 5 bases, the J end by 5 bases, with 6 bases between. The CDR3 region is CASSPAETQYF. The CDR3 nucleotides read TGTGCCAGCAGCCCTGCGGAGACCCAGTACTTC.

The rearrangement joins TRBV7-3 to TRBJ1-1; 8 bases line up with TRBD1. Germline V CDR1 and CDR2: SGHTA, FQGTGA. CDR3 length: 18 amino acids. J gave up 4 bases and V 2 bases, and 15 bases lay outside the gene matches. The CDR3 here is CASSLGQGASSRGTEAFF. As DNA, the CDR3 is TGTGCCAGCAGCTTAGGGCAGGGGGCCTCTTCGAGGGGCACTGAAGCTTTCTTT.

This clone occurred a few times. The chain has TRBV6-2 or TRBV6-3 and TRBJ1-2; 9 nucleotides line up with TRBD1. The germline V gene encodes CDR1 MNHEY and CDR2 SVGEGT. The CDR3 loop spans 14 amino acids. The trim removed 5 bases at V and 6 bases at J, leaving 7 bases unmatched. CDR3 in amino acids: CASSGTGRGNGYTF. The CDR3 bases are TGTGCCAGCAGTGGGACAGGGAGAGGGAATGGCTACACCTTC.

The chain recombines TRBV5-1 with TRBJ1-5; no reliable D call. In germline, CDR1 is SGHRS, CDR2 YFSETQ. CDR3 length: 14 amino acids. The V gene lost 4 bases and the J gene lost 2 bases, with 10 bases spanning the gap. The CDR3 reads CASSREVGNQPQHF. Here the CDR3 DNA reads TGCGCCAGCAGCCGCGAGGTGGGCAATCAGCCCCAGCATTTT.

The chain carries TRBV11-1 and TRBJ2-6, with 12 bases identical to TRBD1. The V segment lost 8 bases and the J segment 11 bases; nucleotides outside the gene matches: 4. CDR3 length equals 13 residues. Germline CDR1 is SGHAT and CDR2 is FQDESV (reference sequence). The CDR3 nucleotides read TGTGCCAGCGGGGACAGGGGGCGCGACGTCCTGACTTTC. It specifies CASGDRGRDVLTF.

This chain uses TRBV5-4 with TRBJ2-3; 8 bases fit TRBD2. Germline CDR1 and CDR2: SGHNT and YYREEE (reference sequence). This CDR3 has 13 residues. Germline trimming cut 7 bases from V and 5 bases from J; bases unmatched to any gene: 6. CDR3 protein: CASPGGLGDTQYF. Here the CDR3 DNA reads TGTGCCAGCCCGGGGGGGCTGGGAGATACGCAGTATTTT. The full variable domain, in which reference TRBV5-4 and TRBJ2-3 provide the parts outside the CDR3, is ETGVTQSPTHLIKTRGQQVTLRCSSQSGHNTVSWYQQALGQGPQFIFQYYREEENGRGNFPPRFSGLQFPNYSSELNVNALELDDSALYLCASPGGLGDTQYFGPGTRLTVL.

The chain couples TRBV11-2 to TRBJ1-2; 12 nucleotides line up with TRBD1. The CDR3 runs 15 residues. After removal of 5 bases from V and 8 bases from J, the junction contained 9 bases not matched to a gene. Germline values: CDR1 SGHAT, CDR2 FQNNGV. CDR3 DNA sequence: TGTGCCAGCAGCCCCTCCGGGACAGGGGGCGTCGGCTACACCTTC. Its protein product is CASSPSGTGGVGYTF.

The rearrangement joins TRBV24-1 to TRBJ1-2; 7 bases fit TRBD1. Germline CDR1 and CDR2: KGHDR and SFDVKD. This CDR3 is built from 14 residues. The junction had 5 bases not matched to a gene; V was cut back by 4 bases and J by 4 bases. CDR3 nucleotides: TGTGCCACCAGTGACCCAGGGGGAGGCTATGGCTACACCTTC. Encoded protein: CATSDPGGGYGYTF.